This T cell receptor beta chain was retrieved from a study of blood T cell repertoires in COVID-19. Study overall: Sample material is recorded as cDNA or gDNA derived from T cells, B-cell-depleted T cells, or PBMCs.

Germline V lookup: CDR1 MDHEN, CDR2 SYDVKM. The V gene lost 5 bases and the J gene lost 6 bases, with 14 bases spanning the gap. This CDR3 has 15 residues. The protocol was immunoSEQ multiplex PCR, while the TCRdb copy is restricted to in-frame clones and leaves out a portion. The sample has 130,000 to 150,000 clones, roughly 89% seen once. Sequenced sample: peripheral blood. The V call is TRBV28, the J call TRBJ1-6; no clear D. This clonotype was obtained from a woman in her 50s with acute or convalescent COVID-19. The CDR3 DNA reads TGTGCCAGCAGTGCCGTTACAGCCATTAATTCACCCCTCCACTTT. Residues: CASSAVTAINSPLHF.